This TCR beta chain comes out of a study of cytomegalovirus exposure and HLA in healthy donors. With 60 Vbeta and 13 Jbeta primers, the PCR was carried out. TCRdb's table, derived via immunoSEQ multiplex PCR, lists solely in-frame clones and lacks some. Of 55,000 to 75,000 clones listed, more than 70% were seen once; the top ten hold 6.8%. CDR3 size: 12 residues. The V end lost 0 bases, the J end lost 5 bases, and 6 bases lay between the germline ends. CDR1 and CDR2 from the germline V gene are SGHNT and YYREEE (reference sequence). Material for sequencing was PBMCs. J is TRBJ2-7 and V is TRBV5-4; tentatively, D is TRBD2 (5 bases). The TCR was taken from a man under 40 in good health and CMV-seropositive. Here the CDR3 reads CASSLVGDEQYF. Written as DNA, the CDR3 is TGTGCCAGCAGCTTGGTCGGGGACGAGCAGTACTTC.